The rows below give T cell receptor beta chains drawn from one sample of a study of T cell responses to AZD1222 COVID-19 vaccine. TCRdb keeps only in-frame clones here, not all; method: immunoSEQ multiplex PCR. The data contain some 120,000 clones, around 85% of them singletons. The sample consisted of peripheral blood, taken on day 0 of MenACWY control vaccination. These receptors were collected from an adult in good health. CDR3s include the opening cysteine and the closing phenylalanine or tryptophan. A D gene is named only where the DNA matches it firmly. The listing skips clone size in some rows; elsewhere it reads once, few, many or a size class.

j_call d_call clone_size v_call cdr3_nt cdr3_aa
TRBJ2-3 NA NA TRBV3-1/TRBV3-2 TGTGCCAGCAGCCAAGATGATGGAGCAGATACGCAGTATTTT CASSQDDGADTQYF
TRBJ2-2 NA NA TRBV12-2 TGTGCAAGTCGCTCGACGTCGCCCAGGACTAGCGGGGGGACACCCCGGGGCACCGGGGAGCTGTTTTTT CASRSTSPRTSGGTPRGTGELFF
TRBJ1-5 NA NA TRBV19 TGTGCCAGTAGTATCAGGGCAGGTGATCAGCCCCAGCATTTT CASSIRAGDQPQHF
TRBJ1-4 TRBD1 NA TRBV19 TGTGCCAGTACTAACGACAGGGCCGGATATGCAACTAATGAAAAACTGTTTTTT CASTNDRAGYATNEKLFF
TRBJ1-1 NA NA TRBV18 TGTGCCAGCTCACCAGAGGCTGGCACTGAAGCTTTCTTT CASSPEAGTEAFF
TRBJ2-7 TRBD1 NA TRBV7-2 TGTGCCAGCAGTCGGGGACAGGGCGAGCGAGAGCAGTACTTC CASSRGQGEREQYF
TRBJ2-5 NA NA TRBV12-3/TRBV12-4 TGTGCCAGCAGTTTAGACAGCAGGGAGACCCAGTACTTC CASSLDSRETQYF
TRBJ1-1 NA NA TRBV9 TGTGCCAGCAGCGTAGACGGGCGGCCTAACACTGAAGCTTTCTTT CASSVDGRPNTEAFF
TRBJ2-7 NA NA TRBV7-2 TGTGCCAGCAGCTTATCTTCCTACGAGCAGTACTTC CASSLSSYEQYF
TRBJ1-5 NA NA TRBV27 TGTGCCAGCAGTTTATTGGCAGGGAACAATCAGCCCCAGCATTTT CASSLLAGNNQPQHF
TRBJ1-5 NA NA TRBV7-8 TGTGCCAGCAGCTTAGCGGGCTGGTACCAGCCCCAGCATTTT CASSLAGWYQPQHF
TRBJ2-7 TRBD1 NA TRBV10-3 TGTGCCATCAGTGAGGGACAGGGTGCCTACGAGCAGTACTTC CAISEGQGAYEQYF
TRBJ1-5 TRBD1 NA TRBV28 TGTGCCAGCAGTTACTCCGGACAGGGTCAGCCCCAGCATTTT CASSYSGQGQPQHF
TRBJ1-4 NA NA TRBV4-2 TGTGCCAGCAGCCAAACCAGGGGTCTTCTGTTTTTT CASSQTRGLLFF
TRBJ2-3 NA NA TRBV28 TGTGCCAGCAGACCAACAGGGAGAGGGACAGATACGCAGTATTTT CASRPTGRGTDTQYF
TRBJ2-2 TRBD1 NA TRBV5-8 TGTGCCAGCAGCCCGGGGGACAGGGCGACCGGGGAGCTGTTTTTT CASSPGDRATGELFF
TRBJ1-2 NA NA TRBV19 TGTGCCAGTAGATACCCCCAGGTTAGCTATGGCTACACCTTC CASRYPQVSYGYTF
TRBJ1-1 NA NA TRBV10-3 TGTGCCATCACGAAGGGGGGCCGAAACACTGAAGCTTTCTTT CAITKGGRNTEAFF
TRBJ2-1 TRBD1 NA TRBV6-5 TGTGCCAGCAGGCAGACAGGGGTGAGAAATGAGCAGTTCTTC CASRQTGVRNEQFF
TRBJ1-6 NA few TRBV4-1 TGCGCCAGCAGCCTCTTTGGGGGCTCGGATTCACCCCTCCACTTT CASSLFGGSDSPLHF
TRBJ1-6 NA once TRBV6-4 TGTGCCAGCAGTGACGGTGTAGGGAGTAATTCACCCCTCCACTTT CASSDGVGSNSPLHF
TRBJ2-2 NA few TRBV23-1 TGCGCCAGCAGTCAATCGAGAGGGGACACCGGGGAGCTGTTTTTT CASSQSRGDTGELFF
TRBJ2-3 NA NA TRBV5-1 TGCGCCAGCAGCTTGGTGGGGATAGGGTCGGATACGCAGTATTTT CASSLVGIGSDTQYF
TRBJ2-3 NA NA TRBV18 TGTGCCAGCTCGACACCGTTGGGGGGTAGCACAGATACGCAGTATTTT CASSTPLGGSTDTQYF
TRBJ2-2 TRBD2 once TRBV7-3 TGTGCCAGCAGCCTGGGGACTAGCAGTTACACCGGGGAGCTGTTTTTT CASSLGTSSYTGELFF
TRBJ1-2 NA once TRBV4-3 TGCGCCAGCAGCCCTTCCGGACGGAGAAACTATGGCTACACCTTC CASSPSGRRNYGYTF
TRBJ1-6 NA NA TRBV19 TGTGCCAGTAGTATCGTATCGGCAGGGAAACCCCTCCACTTT CASSIVSAGKPLHF
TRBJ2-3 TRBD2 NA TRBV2 TGTGCCAGCAGTGGGGTAGCGGGGGGGTACACAGATACGCAGTATTTT CASSGVAGGYTDTQYF
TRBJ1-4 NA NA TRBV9 TGTGCCAGCAGCGATAGGGGGTTCCCTAATGAAAAACTGTTTTTT CASSDRGFPNEKLFF
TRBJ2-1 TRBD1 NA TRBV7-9 TGTGCCAGCAGCCCGACAGGGACCTCCTACAATGAGCAGTTCTTC CASSPTGTSYNEQFF
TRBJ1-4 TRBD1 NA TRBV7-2 TGTGCCAGCAGCCAAAGTCGGACAGGGGAAGAAAAACTGTTTTTT CASSQSRTGEEKLFF
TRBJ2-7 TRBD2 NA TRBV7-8 TGTGCCAGCAGCTTAAGTTCCGCGGGGGGAACCTACGAGCAGTACTTC CASSLSSAGGTYEQYF
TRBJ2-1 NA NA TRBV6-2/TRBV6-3 TGTGCCAGCAGTTACTCGACTCGACGGTTGAGGGGGAATGAGCAGTTCTTC CASSYSTRRLRGNEQFF
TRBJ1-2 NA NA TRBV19 TGTGCCAGTAGAGGCTCACTAAACTATGGCTACACCTTC CASRGSLNYGYTF
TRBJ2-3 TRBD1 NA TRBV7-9 TGTGCCAGCAGCCATGACAGGGGTACGAGCACAGATACGCAGTATTTT CASSHDRGTSTDTQYF
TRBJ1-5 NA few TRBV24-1 TGTGCCACCAGTGGAGGGGGTGAACAGCCCCAGCATTTT CATSGGGEQPQHF
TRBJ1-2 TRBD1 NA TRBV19 TGTGCCAGTCGGACAGGGTCCAACTATGGCTACACCTTC CASRTGSNYGYTF
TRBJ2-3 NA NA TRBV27 TGTGCCAGCAGACGGACATATTCGAGCACAGATACGCAGTATTTT CASRRTYSSTDTQYF
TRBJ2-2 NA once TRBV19 TGTGCCAGTAGTTGGGCCGGGGAGCTGTTTTTT CASSWAGELFF
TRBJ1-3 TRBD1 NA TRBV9 TGTGCCAGCAGCTATCGGGACAGGGTGAACACCATATATTTT CASSYRDRVNTIYF
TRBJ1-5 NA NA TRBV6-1 TGTGCCAGCAGTGAACGGTCCTCGGGTCAGCCCCAGCATTTT CASSERSSGQPQHF
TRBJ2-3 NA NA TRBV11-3 TGTGCCAGCAGCTTAGGAGTCACTAGCACAGATACGCAGTATTTT CASSLGVTSTDTQYF
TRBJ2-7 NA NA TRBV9 TGTGCCAGCAGCGTAGGTACCCCTCCTTACGAGCAGTACTTC CASSVGTPPYEQYF
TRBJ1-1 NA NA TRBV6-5 TGTGCCAGCAGCATCAGGTCCTACACTGAAGCTTTCTTT CASSIRSYTEAFF
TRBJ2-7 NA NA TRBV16 TGTGCCAGCAGCCAGGGGGCCCCCTCGCCGGAGCAGTACTTC CASSQGAPSPEQYF
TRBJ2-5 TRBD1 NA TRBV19 TGTGCCAGTAGTTCTTTCTCGGACAGGGGGCGAGAGACCCAGTACTTC CASSSFSDRGRETQYF